A selection of T cell receptor beta chains follows, all from one sample in a study of neurological immune-mediated disorders. MiXCR, run by TCRdb on the 5' RACE reads, gives a single entry per CDR3 protein. Of approximately 100,000 distinct CDR3 sequences in the sample, around 3.4% are singletons; the top ten hold 5% to 6.5%. The sample comprised PBMCs. These receptors all stem from a woman younger than 30 with multiple sclerosis. The CDR3 runs from the conserved cysteine through the conserved F or W. D genes are given only for firm matches. For some rows the clone size is stated as once, few or many, or as a class when expanded; others skip it.

j_call d_call v_call clone_size cdr3_aa cdr3_nt
TRBJ2-7 TRBD1 TRBV12-3/TRBV12-4 many CASSLRGQGAYEQYF TGTGCCAGCAGTTTACGGGGACAGGGGGCTTACGAGCAGTACTTC
TRBJ2-6 - TRBV28 many CASSSFGSSGANVLTF TGTGCCAGCAGCAGCTTTGGGTCGTCTGGGGCCAACGTCCTGACTTTC
TRBJ2-1 TRBD1 TRBV6-2/TRBV6-3 many CASTPRDRVFDEQFF TGTGCCAGCACCCCCCGGGACAGGGTTTTTGATGAGCAGTTCTTC
TRBJ2-2 - TRBV6-5 many CASSYSGARGTGELFF TGTGCCAGCAGTTACTCGGGTGCTAGGGGCACCGGGGAGCTGTTTTTT
TRBJ2-3 - TRBV10-2 few CASSDLPGGTGEADTQYF TGCGCCAGCAGTGACCTCCCCGGAGGAACAGGGGAGGCAGATACGCAGTATTTT
TRBJ1-2 - TRBV3-1 many CASSQQYGYTF TGTGCCAGCAGCCAACAATATGGCTACACCTTC
TRBJ2-7 TRBD1 TRBV12-3/TRBV12-4 - CASCLTGDGEQYF TGTGCCAGCTGTTTAACAGGGGATGGCGAGCAGTACTTC
TRBJ2-7 - TRBV28 many CASSPWFGVKGYEQYF TGTGCCAGCAGTCCTTGGTTCGGGGTGAAGGGTTACGAGCAGTACTTC
TRBJ1-2 - TRBV27 many CASSFSVTNYGYTF TGTGCCAGCAGTTTTTCAGTAACTAACTATGGCTACACCTTC
TRBJ2-1 - TRBV5-1 many CASSLGTLSSYNEQFF TGCGCCAGCAGCTTGGGGACGTTAAGCTCCTACAATGAGCAGTTCTTC
TRBJ2-7 - TRBV10-3 few CAIGKKLSYEQYF TGTGCCATCGGTAAAAAGCTCTCCTACGAGCAGTACTTC
TRBJ1-1 TRBD1 TRBV5-1 many CASRYTGETEAFF TGCGCCAGCAGATATACAGGGGAGACTGAAGCTTTCTTT
TRBJ2-3 - TRBV5-6 few CASSPVGGLEDTQYF TGTGCCAGCAGCCCGGTGGGGGGCTTGGAAGATACGCAGTATTTT
TRBJ1-1 - TRBV11-2 many CASSSPAGGLNTEAFF TGTGCCAGCAGCTCTCCGGCGGGAGGGTTGAACACTGAAGCTTTCTTT
TRBJ1-5 TRBD1 TRBV29-1 few CSVALPGTGVGNKTQNF TGCAGCGTTGCCCTTCCCGGGACAGGGGTTGGCAATAAGACCCAGAATTTT
TRBJ2-1 TRBD1 TRBV20-1 many CSARDWAGGKNEQFF TGCAGTGCTAGAGATTGGGCAGGGGGCAAGAATGAGCAGTTCTTC
TRBJ2-2 - TRBV5-5 many CASSLAVHTGELFF TGTGCCAGCAGCTTGGCGGTGCACACCGGGGAGCTGTTTTTT
TRBJ2-7 - TRBV3-1 many CASSQEDGVGEQYF TGTGCCAGCAGCCAAGAGGACGGGGTGGGAGAGCAGTACTTC
TRBJ1-1 - TRBV7-2 many CASSFIRAMNTEAFF TGTGCCAGCAGCTTTATAAGGGCAATGAACACTGAAGCTTTCTTT
TRBJ2-7 - TRBV20-1 many CSASVSGFYEQYF TGCAGTGCTAGCGTATCAGGATTCTACGAGCAGTACTTC
TRBJ2-3 TRBD1 TRBV6-5 many CASSKQGIGADTQYF TGTGCCAGCAGTAAACAGGGGATTGGGGCAGATACGCAGTATTTT
TRBJ2-1 TRBD2 TRBV6-5 many CASRTTSGSEFF TGTGCCAGCAGGACGACTAGCGGGAGTGAGTTCTTC
TRBJ2-2 TRBD2 TRBV6-5 - CASSRTSGSSTGELFF TGTGCCAGCAGCCGGACTAGCGGGAGCTCCACCGGGGAGCTGTTTTTT
TRBJ1-1 - TRBV7-2 many CASSLTWELAFF TGTGCCAGCAGCCTAACCTGGGAGCTCGCGTTCTTT
TRBJ1-3 - TRBV3-1 many CASSQRPHSGNTIYF TGTGCCAGCAGCCAACGACCGCACTCTGGAAACACCATATATTTT
TRBJ1-3 - TRBV6-2/TRBV6-3 many CASRVNAGRISGNTIYF TGTGCCAGCAGGGTAAACGCCGGACGGATCTCTGGAAACACCATATATTTT
TRBJ1-5 TRBD1 TRBV20-1 many CSATGQERNQPQHF TGCAGTGCTACCGGACAGGAACGCAATCAGCCCCAGCATTTT
TRBJ2-2 TRBD2 TRBV9 many CASAQWVAGPTGELFF TGTGCCAGCGCCCAGTGGGTAGCGGGACCCACCGGGGAGCTGTTTTTT